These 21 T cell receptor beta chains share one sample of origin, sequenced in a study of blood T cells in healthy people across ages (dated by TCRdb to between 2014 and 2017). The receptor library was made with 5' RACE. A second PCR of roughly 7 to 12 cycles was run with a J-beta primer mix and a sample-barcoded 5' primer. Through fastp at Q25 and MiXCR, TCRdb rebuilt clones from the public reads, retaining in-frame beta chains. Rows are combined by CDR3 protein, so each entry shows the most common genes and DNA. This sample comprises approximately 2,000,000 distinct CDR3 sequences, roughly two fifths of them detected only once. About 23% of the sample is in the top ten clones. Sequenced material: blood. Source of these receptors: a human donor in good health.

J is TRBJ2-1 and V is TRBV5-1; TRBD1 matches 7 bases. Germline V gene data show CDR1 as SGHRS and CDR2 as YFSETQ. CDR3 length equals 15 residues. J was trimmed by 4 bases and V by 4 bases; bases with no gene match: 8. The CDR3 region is CASSPGTVLYNEQFF. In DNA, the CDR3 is TGCGCCAGCAGCCCGGGGACAGTCTTATACAATGAGCAGTTCTTC. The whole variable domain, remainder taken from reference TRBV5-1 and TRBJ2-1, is KAGVTQTPRYLIKTRGQQVTLSCSPISGHRSVSWYQQTPGQGLQFLFEYFSETQRNKGNFPGRFSGRQFSNSRSEMNVSTLELGDSALYLCASSPGTVLYNEQFFGPGTRLTVL.

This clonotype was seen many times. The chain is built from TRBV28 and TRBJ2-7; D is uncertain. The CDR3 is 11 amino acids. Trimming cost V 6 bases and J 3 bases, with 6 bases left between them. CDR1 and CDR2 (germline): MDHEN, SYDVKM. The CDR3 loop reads CASRIGYEQYF. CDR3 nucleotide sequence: TGTGCCAGCAGAATTGGCTACGAGCAGTACTTC. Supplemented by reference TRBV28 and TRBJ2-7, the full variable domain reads DVKVTQSSRYLVKRTGEKVFLECVQDMDHENMFWYRQDPGLGLRLIYFSYDVKMKEKGDIPEGYSVSREKKERFSLILESASTNQTSMYLCASRIGYEQYFGPGTRLTVT.

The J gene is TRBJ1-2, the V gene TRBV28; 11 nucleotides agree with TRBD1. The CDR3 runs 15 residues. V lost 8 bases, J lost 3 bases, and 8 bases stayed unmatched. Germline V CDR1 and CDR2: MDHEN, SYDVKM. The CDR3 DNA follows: TGTGCCAGCGCATTCGGGGACAGGGGGTACTATGGCTACACCTTC. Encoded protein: CASAFGDRGYYGYTF.

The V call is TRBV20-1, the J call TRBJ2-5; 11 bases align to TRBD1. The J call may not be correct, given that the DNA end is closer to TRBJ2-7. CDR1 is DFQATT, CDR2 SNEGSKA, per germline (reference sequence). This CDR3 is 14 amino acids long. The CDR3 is CSAPHRDRGNEQYF. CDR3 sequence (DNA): TGCAGTGCTCCACACCGGGACAGGGGGAACGAGCAGTACTTC.

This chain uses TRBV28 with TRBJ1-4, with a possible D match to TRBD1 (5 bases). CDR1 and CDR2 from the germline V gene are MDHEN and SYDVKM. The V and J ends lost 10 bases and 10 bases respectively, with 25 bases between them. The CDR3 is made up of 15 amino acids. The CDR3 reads CATLFPGTQLGKLFF. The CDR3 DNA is TGTGCCACCTTGTTTCCCGGGACCCAACTGGGAAAACTGTTTTTT.

The CDR3: CSARDPRTGDGYEQYF. CDR3 DNA sequence: TGCAGTGCTAGAGACCCCAGGACAGGGGACGGATACGAGCAGTACTTC. The chain carries TRBV20-1 and TRBJ2-4, with 9 bases that match TRBD1. The DNA end is more similar to TRBJ2-7, so the J call may be wrong. Germline CDR1 is DFQATT and CDR2 is SNEGSKA (reference sequence). This CDR3 contains 16 residues.

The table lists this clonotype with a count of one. The CDR3 DNA reads as TGTGCCAGCAGCTTGTTACAGGTTTCCTACAATGAGCAGTACTTC. This sequence encodes CASSLLQVSYNEQYF. This sequence joins TRBV7-2 and TRBJ2-7, with D tentatively TRBD1 (5 bases). Between the trimmed V and J ends, which lost 3 bases and 7 bases, there was a span of 19 bases. Germline values: CDR1 SGHTA, CDR2 FQGNSA. The CDR3 is 15 amino acids.

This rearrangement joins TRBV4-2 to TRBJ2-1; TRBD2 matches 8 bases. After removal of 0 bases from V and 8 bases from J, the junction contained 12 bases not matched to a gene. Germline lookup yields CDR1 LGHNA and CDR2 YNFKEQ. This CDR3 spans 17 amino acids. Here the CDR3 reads CASSQDPPGGRKDEQFF. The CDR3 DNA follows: TGTGCCAGCAGCCAAGATCCCCCGGGGGGGCGTAAAGATGAGCAGTTCTTC.

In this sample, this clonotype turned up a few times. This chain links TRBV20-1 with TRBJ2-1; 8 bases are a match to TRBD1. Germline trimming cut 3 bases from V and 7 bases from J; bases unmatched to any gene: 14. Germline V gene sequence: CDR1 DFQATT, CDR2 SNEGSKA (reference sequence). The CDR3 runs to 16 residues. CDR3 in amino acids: CSARKSTGALSNEQFF. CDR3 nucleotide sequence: TGCAGTGCTAGGAAATCGACAGGGGCGTTGAGTAATGAGCAGTTCTTC.

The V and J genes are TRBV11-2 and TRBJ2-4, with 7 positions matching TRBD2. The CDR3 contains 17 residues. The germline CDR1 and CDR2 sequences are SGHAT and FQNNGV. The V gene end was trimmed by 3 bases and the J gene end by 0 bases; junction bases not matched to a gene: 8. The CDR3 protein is CASSFSFERGAKNIQYF. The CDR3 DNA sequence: TGTGCCAGCAGCTTTTCCTTTGAGCGGGGAGCCAAAAACATTCAGTACTTC. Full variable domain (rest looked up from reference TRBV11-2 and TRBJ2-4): EAGVAQSPRYKIIEKRQSVAFWCNPISGHATLYWYQQILGQGPKLLIQFQNNGVVDDSQLPKDRFSAERLKGVDSTLKIQPAKLEDSAVYLCASSFSFERGAKNIQYFGAGTRLSVL.

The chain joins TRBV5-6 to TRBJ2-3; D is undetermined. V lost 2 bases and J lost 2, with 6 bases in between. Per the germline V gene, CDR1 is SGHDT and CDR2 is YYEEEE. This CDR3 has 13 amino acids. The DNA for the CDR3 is TGTGCCAGCAGCTTCAGTTTCACAGATACGCAGTATTTT. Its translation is CASSFSFTDTQYF. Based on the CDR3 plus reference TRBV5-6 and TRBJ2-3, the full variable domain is DAGVTQSPTHLIKTRGQQVTLRCSPKSGHDTVSWYQQALGQGPQFIFQYYEEEERQRGNFPDRFSGHQFPNYSSELNVNALLLGDSALYLCASSFSFTDTQYFGPGTRLTVL.

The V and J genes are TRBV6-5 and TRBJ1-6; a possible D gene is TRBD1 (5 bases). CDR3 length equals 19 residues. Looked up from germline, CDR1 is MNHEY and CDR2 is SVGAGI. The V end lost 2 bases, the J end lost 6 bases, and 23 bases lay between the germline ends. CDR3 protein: CASSYGAADVGLFNSPLHF. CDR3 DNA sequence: TGTGCCAGCAGTTACGGGGCCGCGGACGTCGGCCTTTTTAATTCACCCCTCCACTTT.

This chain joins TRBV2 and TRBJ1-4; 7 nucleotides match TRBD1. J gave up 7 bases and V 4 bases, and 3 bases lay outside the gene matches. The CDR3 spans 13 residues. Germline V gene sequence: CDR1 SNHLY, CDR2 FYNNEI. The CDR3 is CASSGQGIEKLFF. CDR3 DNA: TGTGCCAGCAGTGGACAGGGTATTGAAAAACTGTTTTTT.

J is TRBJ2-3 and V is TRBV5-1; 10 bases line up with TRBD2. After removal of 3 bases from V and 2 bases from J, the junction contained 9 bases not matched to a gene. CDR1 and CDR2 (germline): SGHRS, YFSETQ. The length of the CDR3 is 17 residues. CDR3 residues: CASSYWELAGDTDTQYF. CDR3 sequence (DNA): TGCGCCAGCAGCTACTGGGAGCTAGCGGGGGACACAGATACGCAGTATTTT.

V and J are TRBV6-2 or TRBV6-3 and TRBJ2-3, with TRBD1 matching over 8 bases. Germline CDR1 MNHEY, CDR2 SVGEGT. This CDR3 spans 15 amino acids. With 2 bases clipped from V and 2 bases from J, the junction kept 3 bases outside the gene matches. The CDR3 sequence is CASSYGQGYTDTQYF. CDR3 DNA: TGTGCCAGCAGTTACGGACAGGGATACACAGATACGCAGTATTTT.

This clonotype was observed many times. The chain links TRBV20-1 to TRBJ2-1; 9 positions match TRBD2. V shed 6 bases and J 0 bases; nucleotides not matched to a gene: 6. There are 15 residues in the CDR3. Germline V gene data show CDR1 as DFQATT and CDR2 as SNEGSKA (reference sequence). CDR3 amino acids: CSANSGGSSYNEQFF. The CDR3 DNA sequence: TGCAGTGCAAATAGCGGGGGTAGCTCCTACAATGAGCAGTTCTTC.

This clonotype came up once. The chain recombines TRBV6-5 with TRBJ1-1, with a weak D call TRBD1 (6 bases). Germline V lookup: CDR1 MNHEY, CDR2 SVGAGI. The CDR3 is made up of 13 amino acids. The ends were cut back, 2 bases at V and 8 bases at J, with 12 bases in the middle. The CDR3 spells CASSYRRGAEAFF. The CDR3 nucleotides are TGTGCCAGCAGTTACAGGAGGGGGGCGGAAGCTTTCTTT.

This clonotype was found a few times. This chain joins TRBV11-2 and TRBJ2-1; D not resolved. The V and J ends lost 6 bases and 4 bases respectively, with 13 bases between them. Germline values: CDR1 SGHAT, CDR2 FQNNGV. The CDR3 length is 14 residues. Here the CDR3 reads CASSLDPLYNEQFF. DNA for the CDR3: TGTGCCAGCAGTCTAGACCCACTATACAATGAGCAGTTCTTC.

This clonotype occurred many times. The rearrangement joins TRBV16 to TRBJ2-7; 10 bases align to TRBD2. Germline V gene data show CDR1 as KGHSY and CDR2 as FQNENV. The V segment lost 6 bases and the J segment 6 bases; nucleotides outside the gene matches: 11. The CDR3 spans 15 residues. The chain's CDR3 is CASRGYSGGSSEQYF. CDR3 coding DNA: TGTGCCAGCAGAGGATATAGCGGGGGGTCATCCGAGCAGTACTTC.

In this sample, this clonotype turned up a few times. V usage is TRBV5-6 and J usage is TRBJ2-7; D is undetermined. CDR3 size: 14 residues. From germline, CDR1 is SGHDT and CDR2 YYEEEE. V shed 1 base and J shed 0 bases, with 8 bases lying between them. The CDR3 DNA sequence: TGTGCCAGCAGCTTGTACAGCCTCTCCTACGAGCAGTACTTC. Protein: CASSLYSLSYEQYF.

CDR3 loop: CASSFGEPANYGYTF. CDR3 nucleotide sequence: TGTGCCAGCAGCTTTGGGGAACCCGCTAACTATGGCTACACCTTC. The V call is TRBV7-9, the J call TRBJ1-2; D is ambiguous. This CDR3 has 15 amino acids. CDR1 and CDR2 from the germline V gene are SEHNR and FQNEAQ (reference sequence). The V end was cut by 3 bases, the J end by 0 bases, with 11 bases between.